This T cell receptor (beta chain) appears in the sequencing data of a study of blood T cell repertoires in COVID-19. Study as a whole: Whether acute or convalescent, the COVID-19 samples came from the United States, Italy and Spain. PBMCs, B-cell-depleted T cells, or T cells provided the cDNA or gDNA that made up the material.

The assay was immunoSEQ multiplex PCR, and TCRdb's table has in-frame clones only and misses some. The sample holds some 130,000 clones, roughly 86% seen once. Germline-derived CDR1 and CDR2 are ENHRY and SYGVKD. The CDR3 is made up of 18 amino acids. The V gene lost 4 bases and the J gene lost 2 bases, with 21 bases spanning the gap. Sequenced: peripheral blood. The chain couples TRBV10-3 to TRBJ1-5; D is undetermined. The TCR was taken from a woman aged 70 to 79 with COVID-19, enrolled during active disease. CDR3 bases: TGTGCCATCAGTGCCCACAGAACCGATCCTATTGGCAATCAGCCCCAGCATTTT. It translates to CAISAHRTDPIGNQPQHF.